These 10 T cell receptor beta chains originate from one sample sequenced in a study of OX40 agonist ivuxolimab in advanced cancers. Method: immunoSEQ multiplex PCR; TCRdb's copy keeps in-frame clones and lacks some. The table lists under 40,000 clones, 80% to 85% of them singletons, with 1.8% in the top ten. The starting material was CD4+ or CD8+ T cells sorted from blood, obtained in a trial of the OX40 agonist ivuxolimab. The origin of the receptors is an adult with an advanced solid tumor such as melanoma, head and neck, liver or kidney cancer.

The rearrangement joins TRBV12-5 to TRBJ1-2; the match to TRBD1 covers 10 bases. CDR1 LGHNT and CDR2 FRNRAP come from the germline V gene. The V and J ends lost 3 bases and 3 bases, in that order; junction bases with no gene match: 10. The CDR3 is 17 residues long. DNA for the CDR3: TGTGCTAGTGGTTTCCTCCCTGGACAGGGGGGTTACTATGGCTACACCTTC. Its protein product is CASGFLPGQGGYYGYTF. Variable domain in full (rest from reference TRBV12-5 and TRBJ1-2): DARVTQTPRHKVTEMGQEVTMRCQPILGHNTVFWYRQTMMQGLELLAYFRNRAPLDDSGMPKDRFSAEMPDATLATLKIQPSEPRDSAVYFCASGFLPGQGGYYGYTFGSGTRLTVV.

This chain links TRBV30 with TRBJ1-3; 8 positions agree with TRBD1. The CDR3 sequence is 15 residues long. Trimming cost V 2 bases and J 4 bases; bases outside gene matches: 7. The germline V gene has CDR1 GTSNPN and CDR2 SVGIG (reference sequence). CDR3 nucleotide sequence: TGTGCCTGGAGTAAAAGGGGACAGGCAGGAAACACCATATATTTT. Translated: CAWSKRGQAGNTIYF.

With regard to this clone: At one end the junction does not follow the germline gene, possibly because of a read error. V is TRBV11-2 and J is TRBJ2-3; 9 nucleotides match TRBD2. The CDR3 sequence is 16 residues long. Germline V gene lookup returns CDR1 SGHAT and CDR2 FQNNGV. This chain's CDR3 is CASRLAGVFGTDTQYF. In DNA, the CDR3 is TGTGCCAGCAGGTTAGCGGGAGTCTTTGGCACAGATACGCAGTATTTT. The full variable domain, rest sourced from reference TRBV11-2 and TRBJ2-3, is EAGVAQSPRYKIIEKRQSVAFWCNPISGHATLYWYQQILGQGPKLLIQFQNNGVVDDSQLPKDRFSAERLKGVDSTLKIQPAKLEDSAVYLCASRLAGVFGTDTQYFGPGTRLTVL.

The chain uses TRBV10-3 and TRBJ1-2; D is perhaps TRBD1 (5 bases). CDR1 and CDR2 (germline): ENHRY, SYGVKD. Trimming pared 0 bases from V and 0 bases from J, leaving 14 bases between. CDR3 length: 17 amino acids. The CDR3 DNA reads as TGTGCCATCAGTGAGTCCGGGGGGATACCCACTAACTATGGCTACACCTTC. It specifies CAISESGGIPTNYGYTF.

V and J are TRBV10-3 and TRBJ2-7; TRBD1 matches 9 bases. CDR1 is ENHRY and CDR2 is SYGVKD in the germline V gene. The CDR3 totals 15 residues. V gave up 3 bases and J gave up 7 bases; unmatched junction bases: 10. CDR3 sequence: CAISEPVQGAEEQYF. CDR3 nucleotides: TGTGCCATCAGTGAACCCGTACAGGGGGCGGAAGAGCAGTACTTC.

The chain employs TRBV5-1 and TRBJ1-2; the D is unclear. Trimming left V 0 bases short and J 4 bases short, with 7 bases between. From germline, CDR1 is SGHRS and CDR2 YFSETQ. This CDR3 spans 13 amino acids. CDR3 sequence: CASSLALGYGYTF. CDR3 nucleotides: TGCGCCAGCAGCTTGGCCCTGGGCTATGGCTACACCTTC. The whole variable domain, remainder taken from reference TRBV5-1 and TRBJ1-2, is KAGVTQTPRYLIKTRGQQVTLSCSPISGHRSVSWYQQTPGQGLQFLFEYFSETQRNKGNFPGRFSGRQFSNSRSEMNVSTLELGDSALYLCASSLALGYGYTFGSGTRLTVV.

V and J are TRBV10-3 and TRBJ1-2; D unresolved. The CDR3 runs to 15 residues. The germline V gene encodes CDR1 ENHRY and CDR2 SYGVKD. The V and J ends lost 0 bases and 4 bases respectively, with 12 bases between them. The CDR3 bases are TGTGCCATCAGTGAGTCCCCCTTGGAGGTCTATGGCTACACCTTC. Translating gives CAISESPLEVYGYTF.

The chain joins TRBV11-2 to TRBJ2-3; 9 bases are shared with TRBD1. Looked up from germline, CDR1 is SGHAT and CDR2 is FQNNGV. There are 15 residues in the CDR3. After removal of 5 bases from V and 4 bases from J, the junction contained 7 bases not matched to a gene. The CDR3 loop is CASSTTGGPADTQYF. For the CDR3, the DNA is TGTGCCAGCAGCACGACAGGGGGTCCTGCAGATACGCAGTATTTT.

The V call is TRBV6-6, the J call TRBJ2-1, with a weak D call TRBD2 (7 bases). This CDR3 is built from 13 residues. The germline gives CDR1 MNHNY, CDR2 SVGAGI (reference sequence). Between the trimmed V and J ends, which lost 6 bases and 7 bases, there was a span of 13 bases. For the CDR3, the DNA is TGTGCCAGCAGAATAGGGGGGGGGAATGAGCAGTTCTTC. This encodes CASRIGGGNEQFF.

This clone was counted between two and nine times. The V call is TRBV7-2, the J call TRBJ1-5, with D maybe TRBD1 (6 bases). The germline gives CDR1 SGHTA, CDR2 FQGNSA. Trimming removed 1 base from V and 1 base from J, with 11 bases in between. CDR3 length: 16 residues. The CDR3 sequence is CASSLVSGASNQPQHF. CDR3 coding DNA: TGTGCCAGCAGCTTAGTGTCAGGGGCCAGCAATCAGCCCCAGCATTTT. The full variable domain, rest sourced from reference TRBV7-2 and TRBJ1-5, is GAGVSQSPSNKVTEKGKDVELRCDPISGHTALYWYRQSLGQGLEFLIYFQGNSAPDKSGLPSDRFSAERTGGSVSTLTIQRTQQEDSAVYLCASSLVSGASNQPQHFGDGTRLSIL.